Sequencing of this TCR beta chain was carried out in a study of blood T cell repertoires in COVID-19. Study-wide background: T cells, B-cell-depleted T cells, or PBMCs supplied cDNA or gDNA.

TCRdb's copy holds only in-frame clones and misses some; the assay was immunoSEQ multiplex PCR. Counted here are about 39,000 clones, about 89% occurring once; the ten biggest clones make up 2% to 2.5%. Germline V gene lookup returns CDR1 SGDLS and CDR2 YYNGEE. This CDR3 has 13 amino acids. Deletions cut 4 bases from V and 8 bases from J, with 15 bases between. This TCR derives from a man between 45 and 60 years old with active COVID-19. Sequencing input: peripheral blood. V and J are TRBV9 and TRBJ1-2; possible D gene TRBD1, 5 bases. CDR3 sequence: CASSPQGSRGYTF. CDR3 sequence (DNA): TGTGCCAGCAGCCCTCAGGGCAGTAGAGGCTACACCTTC.